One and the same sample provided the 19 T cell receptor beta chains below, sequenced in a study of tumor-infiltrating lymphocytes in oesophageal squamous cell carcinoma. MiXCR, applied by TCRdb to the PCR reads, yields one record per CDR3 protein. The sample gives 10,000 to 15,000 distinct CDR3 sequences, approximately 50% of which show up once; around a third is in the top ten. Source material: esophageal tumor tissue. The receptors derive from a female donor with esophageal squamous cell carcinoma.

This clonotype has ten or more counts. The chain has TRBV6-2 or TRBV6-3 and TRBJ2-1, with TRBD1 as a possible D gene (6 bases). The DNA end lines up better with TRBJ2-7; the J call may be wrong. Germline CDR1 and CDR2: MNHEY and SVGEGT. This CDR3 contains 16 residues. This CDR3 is CASSYSPGVSYNEQYF. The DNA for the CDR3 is TGTGCCAGCAGTTACTCCCCAGGGGTCTCCTACAATGAGCAGTACTTC.

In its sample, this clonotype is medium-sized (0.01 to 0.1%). CDR3 nucleotide sequence: TGTGCCAGCAAGACTAGTAAAGAGACCCAGTACTTC. Protein sequence: CASKTSKETQYF. This chain connects TRBV2 to TRBJ2-5, with a possible D match to TRBD2 (6 bases). The CDR3 runs to 12 residues. Germline V gives CDR1 SNHLY, CDR2 FYNNEI. Trimming stripped 7 bases from V and 3 bases from J, with 9 bases between.

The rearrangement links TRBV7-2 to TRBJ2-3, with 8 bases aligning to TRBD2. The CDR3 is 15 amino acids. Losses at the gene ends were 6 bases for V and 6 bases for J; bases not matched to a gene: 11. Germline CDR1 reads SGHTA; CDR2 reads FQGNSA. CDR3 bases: TGTGCCAGCAGGCATGGGACTAGTGGCAGGGATACGCAGTATTTT. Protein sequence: CASRHGTSGRDTQYF.

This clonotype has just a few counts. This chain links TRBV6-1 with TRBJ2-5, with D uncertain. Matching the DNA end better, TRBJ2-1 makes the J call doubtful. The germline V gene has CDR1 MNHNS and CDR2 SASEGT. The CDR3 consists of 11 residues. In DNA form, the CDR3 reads TGTGCCAGCAATCGTGCGAATGAGCAGTTCTTC. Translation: CASNRANEQFF.

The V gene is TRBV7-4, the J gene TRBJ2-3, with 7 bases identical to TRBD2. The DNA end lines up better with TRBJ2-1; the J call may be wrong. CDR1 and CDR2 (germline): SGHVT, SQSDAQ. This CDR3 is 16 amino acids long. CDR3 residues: CASSLVRVQRDVEQFF. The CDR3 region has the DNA TGTGCCAGCAGCTTAGTTAGGGTACAGCGGGATGTTGAGCAGTTCTTC.

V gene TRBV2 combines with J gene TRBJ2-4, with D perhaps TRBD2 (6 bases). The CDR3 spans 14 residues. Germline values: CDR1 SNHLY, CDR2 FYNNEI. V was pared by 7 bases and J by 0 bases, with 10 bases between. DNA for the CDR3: TGTGCCAGCAATAGCGGAAAAGCCAAAAACATTCAGTACTTC. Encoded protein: CASNSGKAKNIQYF. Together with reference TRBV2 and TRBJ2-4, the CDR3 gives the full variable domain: EPEVTQTPSHQVTQMGQEVILRCVPISNHLYFYWYRQILGQKVEFLVSFYNNEISEKSEIFDDQFSVERPDGSNFTLKIRSTKLEDSAMYFCASNSGKAKNIQYFGAGTRLSVL.

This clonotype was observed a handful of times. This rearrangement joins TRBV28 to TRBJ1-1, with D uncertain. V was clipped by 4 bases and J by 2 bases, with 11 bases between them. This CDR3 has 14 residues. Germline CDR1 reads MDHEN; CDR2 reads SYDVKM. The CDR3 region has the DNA TGTGCCAGCAGTTCCCCCGCAGCAAACACTGAAGCTTTCTTT. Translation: CASSSPAANTEAFF.

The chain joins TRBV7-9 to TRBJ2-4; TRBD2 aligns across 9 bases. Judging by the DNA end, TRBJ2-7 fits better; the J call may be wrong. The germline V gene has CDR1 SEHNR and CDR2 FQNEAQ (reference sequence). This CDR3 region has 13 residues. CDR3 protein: CAIVSGSSYEQYF. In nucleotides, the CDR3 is TGTGCCATCGTTAGCGGGAGTTCCTACGAGCAGTACTTC.

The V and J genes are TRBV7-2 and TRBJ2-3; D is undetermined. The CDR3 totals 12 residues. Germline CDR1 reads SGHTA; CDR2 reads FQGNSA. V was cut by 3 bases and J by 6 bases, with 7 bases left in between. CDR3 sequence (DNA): TGTGCCAGCAGCTTCATGAGGGATACGCAGTATTTT. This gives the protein CASSFMRDTQYF.

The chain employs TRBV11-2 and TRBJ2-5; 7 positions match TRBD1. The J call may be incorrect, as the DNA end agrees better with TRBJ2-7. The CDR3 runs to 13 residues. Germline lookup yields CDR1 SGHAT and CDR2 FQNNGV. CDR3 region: CASSPGQALEQYF. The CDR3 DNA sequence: TGTGCCAGCAGCCCCGGACAGGCTCTCGAGCAGTACTTC.

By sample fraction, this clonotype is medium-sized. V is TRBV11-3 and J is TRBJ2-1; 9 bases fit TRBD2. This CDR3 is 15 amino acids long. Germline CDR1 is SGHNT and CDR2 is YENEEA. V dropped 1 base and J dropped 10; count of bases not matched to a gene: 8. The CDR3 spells CASSLGTSALGEQFF. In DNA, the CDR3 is TGTGCCAGCAGCTTAGGGACTAGCGCTCTAGGAGAGCAGTTCTTC. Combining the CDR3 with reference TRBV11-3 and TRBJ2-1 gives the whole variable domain EAGVVQSPRYKIIEKKQPVAFWCNPISGHNTLYWYLQNLGQGPELLIRYENEEAVDDSQLPKDRFSAERLKGVDSTLKIQPAELGDSAVYLCASSLGTSALGEQFFGPGTRLTVL.

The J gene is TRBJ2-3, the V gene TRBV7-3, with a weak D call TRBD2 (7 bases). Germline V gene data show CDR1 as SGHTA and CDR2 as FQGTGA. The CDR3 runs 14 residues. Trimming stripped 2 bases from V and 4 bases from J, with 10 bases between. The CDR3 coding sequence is TGTGCCAGCAGCTTAGGGGGGGCCGCAGATACGCAGTATTTT. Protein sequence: CASSLGGAADTQYF.

As DNA, the CDR3 is TGTGCCAGCAGCCGCGAACTGGGACGGAAATTTTTGCCCCTCCACTTT. Its translation: CASSRELGRKFLPLHF. The rearrangement joins TRBV6-8 to TRBJ1-6; maybe TRBD1 (5 bases). The CDR3 sequence is 16 residues long. Germline CDR1 reads MNHGY; CDR2 reads SAAAGT. The V end lost 6 bases, the J end lost 13 bases, and 25 bases lay between the germline ends.

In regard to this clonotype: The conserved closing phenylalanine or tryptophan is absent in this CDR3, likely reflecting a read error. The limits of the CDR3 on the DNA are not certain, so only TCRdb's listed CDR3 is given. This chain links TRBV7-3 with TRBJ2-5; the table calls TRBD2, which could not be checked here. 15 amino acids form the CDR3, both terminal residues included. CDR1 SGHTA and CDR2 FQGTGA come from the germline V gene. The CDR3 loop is CASGEGSYNEQFFGS.

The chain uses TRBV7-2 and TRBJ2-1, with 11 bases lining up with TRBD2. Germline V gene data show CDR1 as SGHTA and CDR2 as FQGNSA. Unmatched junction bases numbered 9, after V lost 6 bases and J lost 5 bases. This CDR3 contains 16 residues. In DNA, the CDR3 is TGTGCCAGCAGGTTCTCTAGCGGGAGGCCGAACAATGAGCAGTTCTTC. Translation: CASRFSSGRPNNEQFF.

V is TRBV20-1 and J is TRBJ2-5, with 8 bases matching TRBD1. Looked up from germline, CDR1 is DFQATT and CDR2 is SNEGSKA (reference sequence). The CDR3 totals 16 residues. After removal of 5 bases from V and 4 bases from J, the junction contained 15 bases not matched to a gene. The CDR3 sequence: CSAVLWGRGRGETQYF. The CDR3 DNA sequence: TGCAGTGCTGTCTTATGGGGCAGGGGGCGGGGAGAGACCCAGTACTTC.

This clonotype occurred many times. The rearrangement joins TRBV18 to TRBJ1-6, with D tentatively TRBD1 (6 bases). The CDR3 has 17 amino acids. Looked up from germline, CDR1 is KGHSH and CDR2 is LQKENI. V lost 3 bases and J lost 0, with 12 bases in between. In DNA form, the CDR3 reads TGTGCCAGCTCACCCGCCGACAGGAGCTCCTATAATTCACCCCTCCACTTT. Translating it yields CASSPADRSSYNSPLHF. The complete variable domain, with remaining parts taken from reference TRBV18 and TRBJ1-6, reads NAGVMQNPRHLVRRRGQEARLRCSPMKGHSHVYWYRQLPEEGLKFMVYLQKENIIDESGMPKERFSAEFPKEGPSILRIQQVVRGDSAAYFCASSPADRSSYNSPLHFGNGTRLTVT.

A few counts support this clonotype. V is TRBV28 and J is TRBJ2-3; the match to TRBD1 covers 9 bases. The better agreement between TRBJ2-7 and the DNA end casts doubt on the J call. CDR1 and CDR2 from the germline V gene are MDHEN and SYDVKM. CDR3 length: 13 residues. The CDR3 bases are TGTGCCAGCAGAGGGACAGGGATTATGGAGCAGTACTTC. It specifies CASRGTGIMEQYF.

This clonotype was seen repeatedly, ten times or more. This CDR3 reads CASSLDTDTQYF. As DNA, the CDR3 is TGTGCCAGCAGCTTGGACACAGATACGCAGTATTTT. V usage is TRBV5-4 and J usage is TRBJ2-3; no clear D gene. This CDR3 has 12 residues. Germline values: CDR1 SGHNT, CDR2 YYREEE (reference sequence). Trimming removed 0 bases from V and 2 bases from J, with 1 base in between.